The source of this TCR beta chain is a study of T cell repertoires in cytomegalovirus infection. Study in general: Public TCR beta signatures indicated both CMV infection and matching HLA type.

Using its own MiXCR run on the reads, TCRdb lists one record per CDR3 protein. This table has roughly 720,000 distinct CDR3 sequences, roughly a third appearing once. The origin of this receptor is a human donor in good health (CMV status not recorded). Some clones in this sample may be carry-over from other donors' samples. Sequenced sample: PBMCs.

As DNA, the CDR3 is TGTGCCAGCTCTTCTCACGGCCTAGGGGCCCAGTACTTC. Protein product: CASSSHGLGAQYF. The chain links TRBV28 to TRBJ2-5; maybe TRBD1 (5 bases). The CDR3 has 13 amino acids. In germline, CDR1 is MDHEN, CDR2 SYDVKM. V was cut by 8 bases and J by 9 bases, with 19 bases left in between.